One sample yielded the 19 T cell receptor beta chains listed below, sequenced in a study of blood T cell repertoires in COVID-19 (dated by TCRdb to 2019 to 2021). Library prep was done by the immunoSEQ multiplex PCR assay. Here the immuneACCESS table is served through TCRdb, limited to in-frame sequences with V and J called. Missing clones are a known gap in these copies; in checked studies unresolved V genes cover under half, and the rest lacks a known reason. The sample contains about 310,000 clones, about 87% of them found a single time. Around 7.8% of the sample lies in the top ten. Sequencing was performed on peripheral blood. These receptor sequences come from a woman aged 45-59 years who had recovered from COVID-19.

This clone was observed a single time. This chain uses TRBV5-1 with TRBJ2-3; the D is unclear. Germline V gene sequence: CDR1 SGHRS, CDR2 YFSETQ. This CDR3 has 16 amino acids. The ends were cut back, 0 bases at V and 2 bases at J, with 13 bases in the middle. The CDR3 here is CASSLDVWQNTDTQYF. The CDR3 DNA sequence: TGCGCCAGCAGCTTGGACGTCTGGCAGAACACAGATACGCAGTATTTT. Together with reference TRBV5-1 and TRBJ2-3, the CDR3 gives the full variable domain: KAGVTQTPRYLIKTRGQQVTLSCSPISGHRSVSWYQQTPGQGLQFLFEYFSETQRNKGNFPGRFSGRQFSNSRSEMNVSTLELGDSALYLCASSLDVWQNTDTQYFGPGTRLTVL.

V and J are TRBV5-5 and TRBJ2-2, with 14 nucleotides matching TRBD2. V trimming: 3 bases; J trimming: 4 bases; junction bases outside the gene matches: 11. Germline CDR1 and CDR2: SGHKS and YYEKEE (reference sequence). The CDR3 sequence is 19 residues long. The DNA for the CDR3 is TGTGCCAGCAGCTCTCCACTGGGACTAGCGGGAGCGGGCACCGGGGAGCTGTTTTTT. Its protein is CASSSPLGLAGAGTGELFF.

The rearrangement uses TRBV3-1 (or the pseudogene TRBV3-2) and TRBJ2-2; D gene unclear. Trimming took 4 bases from V and 1 from J, leaving 13 bases between them. Germline V gives CDR1 LGHDT, CDR2 YNNKEL (reference sequence). The CDR3 sequence is 16 residues long. The CDR3 sequence is CASSLTHQENTGELFF. Here the CDR3 DNA reads TGTGCCAGCAGCCTCACCCACCAGGAGAACACCGGGGAGCTGTTTTTT.

This chain uses TRBV28 with TRBJ1-4; TRBD1 is a possible D gene (5 bases). The germline V gene encodes CDR1 MDHEN and CDR2 SYDVKM. V shed 6 bases and J shed 5 bases, with 10 bases lying between them. The CDR3 consists of 13 residues. CDR3 DNA: TGTGCCAGCAGGCGAGACAGAAATGAAAAACTGTTTTTT. Translating it yields CASRRDRNEKLFF.

A note on this clone: The same CDR3 also results from other DNA sequences found in this sample. The CDR3 spells CASSPGLNTEAFF. The CDR3 coding sequence is TGCGCCAGCAGTCCGGGTTTGAACACTGAAGCTTTCTTT. The J gene is TRBJ1-1, the V gene TRBV5-1; no firm D call. Looked up from germline, CDR1 is SGHRS and CDR2 is YFSETQ. The V end lost 5 bases, the J end lost 0 bases, and 8 bases lay between the germline ends. The CDR3 is made up of 13 amino acids. Using reference TRBV5-1 and TRBJ1-1 for the parts outside the CDR3, the full variable domain is KAGVTQTPRYLIKTRGQQVTLSCSPISGHRSVSWYQQTPGQGLQFLFEYFSETQRNKGNFPGRFSGRQFSNSRSEMNVSTLELGDSALYLCASSPGLNTEAFFGQGTRLTVV.

Comments on this clone: This sample also contains other DNA sequences that code for the same CDR3. The V call is TRBV11-2, the J call TRBJ1-4; TRBD1 might be the D (6 bases). CDR3 length equals 13 residues. Trimming took off 5 bases at V and 8 bases at J, with 12 bases between the two ends. In germline, CDR1 is SGHAT, CDR2 FQNNGV. Written as DNA, the CDR3 is TGTGCCAGCAGCCGGGGGGCTAGGGAAAAACTGTTTTTT. Translation gives CASSRGAREKLFF. Drawing the rest from reference TRBV11-2 and TRBJ1-4, the complete variable domain is EAGVAQSPRYKIIEKRQSVAFWCNPISGHATLYWYQQILGQGPKLLIQFQNNGVVDDSQLPKDRFSAERLKGVDSTLKIQPAKLEDSAVYLCASSRGAREKLFFGSGTQLSVL.

This clone was recorded once. The chain has TRBV11-3 and TRBJ2-4; 8 bases map to TRBD2. The ends lost 5 bases at V and 0 bases at J; junction bases unmatched: 0. The germline V gene has CDR1 SGHNT and CDR2 YENEEA. CDR3 length: 14 amino acids. The CDR3 reads CASSRGGAKNIQYF. CDR3 coding DNA: TGTGCCAGCAGCCGGGGGGGAGCCAAAAACATTCAGTACTTC.

V gene TRBV28 combines with J gene TRBJ1-1; TRBD1 agrees at 9 bases. Trimming took 3 bases from V and 7 from J; bases not matched to a gene: 3. Germline CDR1 and CDR2: MDHEN and SYDVKM. The CDR3 contains 13 residues. CDR3 nucleotides: TGTGCCAGCAGTTTGGACAGGGGACGTGAAGCTTTCTTT. Amino acid sequence: CASSLDRGREAFF.

The genes are TRBV28 and TRBJ1-3, with D maybe TRBD1 (5 bases). This CDR3 is built from 13 residues. CDR1 is MDHEN and CDR2 is SYDVKM in the germline V gene. Trimming cost V 8 bases and J 5 bases, with 13 bases left between them. CDR3 sequence (DNA): TGTGCCAGCGGGGGGGGGTTGAGAAACACCATATATTTT. Translation gives CASGGGLRNTIYF.

This chain links TRBV9 with TRBJ1-1; maybe TRBD1 (5 bases). The CDR3 extends over 14 amino acids. CDR1 SGDLS and CDR2 YYNGEE come from the germline V gene. Deletions cut 4 bases from V and 0 bases from J, with 10 bases between. CDR3 sequence reads: CASSHGGLNTEAFF. In DNA, the CDR3 is TGTGCCAGCAGCCATGGGGGGTTGAACACTGAAGCTTTCTTT.

V and J are TRBV19 and TRBJ2-2; 10 nucleotides match TRBD1. The germline V gene encodes CDR1 LNHDA and CDR2 SQIVND (reference sequence). The V segment lost 7 bases and the J segment 6 bases; nucleotides outside the gene matches: 14. This CDR3 is built from 17 residues. CDR3 region: CASTDRDRGSSPGELFF. As DNA, the CDR3 is TGTGCCAGTACCGACCGGGACAGGGGATCGTCGCCCGGGGAGCTGTTTTTT.

The chain couples TRBV3-1 (or the pseudogene TRBV3-2) to TRBJ2-5, with TRBD1 identical over 9 bases. The germline V gene encodes CDR1 LGHDT and CDR2 YNNKEL (reference sequence). Unmatched junction bases numbered 5, after V lost 3 bases and J lost 6 bases. The CDR3 length is 14 residues. The CDR3 DNA follows: TGTGCCAGCAGCCACTCGGGACAGGGACAGACCCAGTACTTC. Protein product: CASSHSGQGQTQYF.

This clone turned up a few times. This chain connects TRBV27 to TRBJ1-6; no clear D. The CDR3 runs 14 residues. V was cut by 5 bases and J by 8 bases, with 13 bases left in between. Looked up from germline, CDR1 is MNHEY and CDR2 is SMNVEV (reference sequence). CDR3 loop: CASSTADSYSPLHF. The CDR3 bases are TGTGCCAGCAGTACAGCGGACTCATATTCACCCCTCCACTTT.

The rearrangement links TRBV3-1 (or the pseudogene TRBV3-2) to TRBJ2-3; no clear D gene. Germline values: CDR1 LGHDT, CDR2 YNNKEL (reference sequence). Trimming stripped 0 bases from V and 1 base from J, with 11 bases between. This CDR3 region has 16 residues. The CDR3 loop reads CASSQDPRLGTDTQYF. The CDR3, as DNA: TGTGCCAGCAGCCAAGATCCTAGACTTGGCACAGATACGCAGTATTTT.

This chain links TRBV7-8 with TRBJ2-7, with D perhaps TRBD1 (6 bases). The CDR3 extends over 15 amino acids. With 5 bases removed from V and 3 bases from J, the gap between germline ends came to 17 bases. CDR1 and CDR2 (germline): SGHVS, FQNEAQ. CDR3 nucleotides: TGTGCCAGCAGCCCGTACGGACAGCTGAACTACGAGCAGTACTTC. Protein product: CASSPYGQLNYEQYF.

The rearrangement joins TRBV27 to TRBJ1-1; maybe TRBD1 (6 bases). This CDR3 is 13 amino acids long. CDR1 is MNHEY and CDR2 is SMNVEV in the germline V gene (reference sequence). The V gene lost 6 bases and the J gene lost 6 bases, with 14 bases spanning the gap. CDR3 protein: CASRLLRGSEAFF. DNA for the CDR3: TGTGCCAGCAGACTACTCAGGGGATCTGAAGCTTTCTTT.

The DNA for the CDR3 is TGTGCCAGCAGCCCCGGACAGAAAACCTACGAGCAGTACTTC. Residues: CASSPGQKTYEQYF. The V gene is TRBV6-5, the J gene TRBJ2-7, with D possibly TRBD1 on 6 matching bases. Between the trimmed V and J ends, which lost 6 bases and 2 bases, there was a span of 14 bases. There are 14 residues in the CDR3. Germline assignment: CDR1 MNHEY and CDR2 SVGAGI.

The V and J genes are TRBV11-3 and TRBJ2-3, with unresolved D. This CDR3 has 14 amino acids. Germline V gene sequence: CDR1 SGHNT, CDR2 YENEEA. Trimming took 0 bases from V and 3 from J, leaving 7 bases between them. The CDR3 here is CASSLERFTDTQYF. CDR3 coding DNA: TGTGCCAGCAGCTTAGAGCGCTTTACAGATACGCAGTATTTT.

J is TRBJ1-5 and V is TRBV2; 8 bases align to TRBD1. Germline CDR1 reads SNHLY; CDR2 reads FYNNEI. V gave up 5 bases and J gave up 6 bases; unmatched junction bases: 15. The CDR3 is 17 amino acids. The CDR3 DNA reads as TGTGCCAGCAGTTCCGGACAGGGCCGTTATGGGAGTCAGCCCCAGCATTTT. It codes for CASSSGQGRYGSQPQHF. The full variable domain, completed using reference TRBV2 and TRBJ1-5, is EPEVTQTPSHQVTQMGQEVILRCVPISNHLYFYWYRQILGQKVEFLVSFYNNEISEKSEIFDDQFSVERPDGSNFTLKIRSTKLEDSAMYFCASSSGQGRYGSQPQHFGDGTRLSIL.